A single sample gave rise to the 10 T cell receptor beta chains below, sequenced in a study of post-analysis software for immune sequencing data. The antigens for these receptors are not known. Unique molecular identifiers were built into the TCR beta cDNA libraries. Via MiXCR, TCRdb re-called the PCR reads, giving one row per CDR3 protein. This table holds more than 450,000 distinct CDR3 sequences, about 44% found once. The study, taken as a whole, reports: In patients, a few TRBV segments were more frequent than in controls, with TRBV5-6, TRBV5-1 and TRBV20-1 among them.

Sequencing was done on a sample of blood. These receptors all stem from a girl aged 10-17 years with multiple sclerosis.

On this clonotype itself: This may stem from a read error, because a much larger clone lies one nucleotide away. The rearrangement links TRBV7-2 to TRBJ1-2; perhaps TRBD1 as D (6 bases). The CDR3 runs to 15 residues. Germline-derived CDR1 and CDR2 are SGHTA and FQGNSA. V was shortened by 4 bases and J by 6 bases, with 18 bases between the two germline ends. CDR3 amino acids: CASSSARLAGDGYTF. CDR3 coding DNA: TGTGCCAGCAGCTCAGCCCGCCTGGCAGGGGATGGCTACACCTTC.

CDR3 nucleotides: TGTGCCACCAGTGAACATGGACAGGCTAGGTCCTACAATGAGCAGTACTTC. Protein product: CATSEHGQARSYNEQYF. The V call is TRBV24-1, the J call TRBJ2-1; 7 nucleotides line up with TRBD1. The J call may not be correct, given that the DNA end is closer to TRBJ2-7. The CDR3 totals 17 residues. Germline CDR1 KGHDR, CDR2 SFDVKD.

V and J are TRBV24-1 and TRBJ2-3; maybe TRBD1 (5 bases). Germline V gives CDR1 KGHDR, CDR2 SFDVKD. V was shortened by 3 bases and J by 4 bases, with 16 bases between the two germline ends. The CDR3 is 16 amino acids. CDR3 nucleotides: TGTGCCACCAGTGATCCCCGCCCCCAGGGCGCAGATACGCAGTATTTT. It codes for CATSDPRPQGADTQYF.

The chain couples TRBV6-6 to TRBJ1-1; no firm D call. This CDR3 is built from 15 residues. In germline, CDR1 is MNHNY, CDR2 SVGAGI (reference sequence). Trimming pared 5 bases from V and 1 base from J, leaving 14 bases between. This chain's CDR3 is CASSPTYEGNTEAFF. Here the CDR3 DNA reads TGTGCCAGCAGTCCTACGTACGAGGGGAACACTGAAGCTTTCTTT.

Here the CDR3 DNA reads TGCGCCAGCAGCTTGGGGACTCCGGAGGGTCCCATTCAGTACTTC. Its protein product is CASSLGTPEGPIQYF. V and J are TRBV5-1 and TRBJ2-4, with D perhaps matching TRBD2 (6 bases). V was trimmed by 0 bases and J by 9 bases, leaving 16 bases between them. The germline CDR1 and CDR2 sequences are SGHRS and YFSETQ. The CDR3 runs to 15 residues.

The rearrangement links TRBV10-3 to TRBJ2-3; 7 bases line up with TRBD2. CDR1 and CDR2 from the germline V gene are ENHRY and SYGVKD. Trimming took 0 bases from V and 3 from J; bases not matched to a gene: 3. The CDR3 has 15 residues. The CDR3 spells CAISESKRGTDTQYF. In nucleotides, the CDR3 is TGTGCCATCAGTGAGTCTAAGCGGGGTACAGATACGCAGTATTTT.

V gene TRBV6-6 combines with J gene TRBJ2-7; D might be TRBD1 (6 bases). Trimming pared 5 bases from V and 0 bases from J, leaving 11 bases between. The CDR3 extends over 14 amino acids. Looked up from germline, CDR1 is MNHNY and CDR2 is SVGAGI (reference sequence). CDR3 amino acids: CASSKRQASYEQYF. The CDR3 DNA reads TGTGCCAGCAGTAAGAGACAGGCCTCCTACGAGCAGTACTTC.

The chain is built from TRBV5-1 and TRBJ2-1; a weak D match, TRBD1 (5 bases). Per the germline V gene, CDR1 is SGHRS and CDR2 is YFSETQ. The V gene lost 1 base and the J gene lost 3 bases, with 29 bases spanning the gap. CDR3 length: 21 amino acids. CDR3 DNA sequence: TGCGCCAGCAGCTTGTTCGCTATCGACAGAATTCTCTTTTCCTACTACAATGAGCAGTTCTTC. Translating gives CASSLFAIDRILFSYYNEQFF. The entire variable domain, with the rest obtained from reference TRBV5-1 and TRBJ2-1, is as follows: KAGVTQTPRYLIKTRGQQVTLSCSPISGHRSVSWYQQTPGQGLQFLFEYFSETQRNKGNFPGRFSGRQFSNSRSEMNVSTLELGDSALYLCASSLFAIDRILFSYYNEQFFGPGTRLTVL.

This clonotype was observed a handful of times. The V gene is TRBV6-5, the J gene TRBJ1-2; 9 bases are shared with TRBD1. This CDR3 region has 14 residues. In germline, CDR1 is MNHEY, CDR2 SVGAGI. After removal of 5 bases from V and 6 bases from J, the junction contained 7 bases not matched to a gene. DNA for the CDR3: TGTGCCAGCAGTCCAGGGACAGGGAGCAATGGCTACACCTTC. This encodes CASSPGTGSNGYTF.

V gene TRBV6-6 combines with J gene TRBJ2-5, with a tentative D call TRBD2 (7 bases). Germline assignment: CDR1 MNHNY and CDR2 SVGAGI (reference sequence). The CDR3 loop spans 15 amino acids. V lost 2 bases and J 4 bases, leaving 14 bases between the germline ends. CDR3 nucleotide sequence: TGTGCCAGCAGTTACGTGGGGGGGCTCCGAGAGACCCAGTACTTC. This encodes CASSYVGGLRETQYF.